Each of the 24 T cell receptor beta chains below was sequenced from the same sample in a study of beta chain features in type 1 diabetes. All of the isolated RNA was reverse transcribed, so expressed TCRB transcripts were sequenced. The method was immunoSEQ multiplex PCR; TCRdb's version includes in-frame clones alone and lacks a portion of them. The sample has roughly 230,000 clones, 9.6% seen once. The sequencing input was naive CD4+ T cells from blood. Every receptor here comes from a woman aged 18-35 years in good health.

This clone was seen more than once but under ten times. The chain employs TRBV7-9 and TRBJ2-2; TRBD2 matches at 8 bases. CDR1 and CDR2 from the germline V gene are SEHNR and FQNEAQ (reference sequence). The CDR3 length is 15 residues. V lost 7 bases, J lost 3 bases, and 7 bases stayed unmatched. The CDR3 bases are TGTGCCAGCACCGGCGGGCGGGGGGACACCGGGGAGCTGTTTTTT. Protein product: CASTGGRGDTGELFF.

V gene TRBV7-9 combines with J gene TRBJ2-1; 7 bases fit TRBD1. The length of the CDR3 is 15 residues. V was pared by 1 base and J by 12 bases, with 12 bases of the junction left unmatched. Per the germline V gene, CDR1 is SEHNR and CDR2 is FQNEAQ (reference sequence). In DNA form, the CDR3 reads TGTGCCAGCAGCTTAGGGACAGGTTTAGGGTTAGGGCAGTTCTTC. It yields the protein CASSLGTGLGLGQFF.

In nucleotides, the CDR3 is TGTGCCAGCAGCCAGGGAGCGGGGGGGTTGGGAGAGACCCAGTACTTC. It translates to CASSQGAGGLGETQYF. The rearrangement links TRBV7-8 to TRBJ2-5; TRBD2 matches at 10 bases. The J segment lost 4 bases and the V segment lost 5 bases, leaving 10 bases of the junction unmatched. CDR1 and CDR2 (germline): SGHVS, FQNEAQ. The CDR3 has 16 amino acids.

The chain recombines TRBV29-1 with TRBJ1-4; D gene uncertain. Germline CDR1 is SQVTM and CDR2 is ANQGSEA. CDR3 length equals 13 residues. V lost 2 bases and J lost 6, with 10 bases in between. CDR3 DNA sequence: TGCAGCGTTGAATATATCCTCGATGAAAAACTGTTTTTT. It specifies CSVEYILDEKLFF.

This clone was recorded a few times. The rearrangement joins TRBV10-3 to TRBJ1-1, with D maybe TRBD1 (5 bases). V lost 4 bases and J 1 base, leaving 10 bases between the germline ends. This CDR3 region has 14 residues. Germline V CDR1 and CDR2: ENHRY, SYGVKD. In nucleotides, the CDR3 is TGTGCCATCAGTGCTAGGGGAAAGAACACTGAAGCTTTCTTT. It is translated as CAISARGKNTEAFF.

In this sample, this clone turned up a few times. CDR3 region: CASSTNHGLSTDTQYF. In DNA form, the CDR3 reads TGTGCCAGCAGCACGAACCATGGACTCTCAACAGATACGCAGTATTTT. The chain uses TRBV11-2 and TRBJ2-3; D might be TRBD2 (5 bases). The ends were cut back, 5 bases at V and 3 bases at J, with 18 bases in the middle. Germline CDR1 is SGHAT and CDR2 is FQNNGV. There are 16 residues in the CDR3.

This chain uses TRBV6-5 with TRBJ2-2; D is ambiguous. The germline V gene encodes CDR1 MNHEY and CDR2 SVGAGI. CDR3 length equals 13 residues. V gave up 6 bases and J gave up 6 bases, with 11 bases separating them. CDR3 coding DNA: TGTGCCAGCAGAACGGGTGGAGCCGGGGAGCTGTTTTTT. Encoded protein: CASRTGGAGELFF.

This clone has a count of ten or more. This rearrangement joins TRBV5-1 to TRBJ2-1; weak D call: TRBD2 (5 bases). Germline lookup yields CDR1 SGHRS and CDR2 YFSETQ. The V and J ends lost 0 bases and 5 bases respectively, with 12 bases between them. This CDR3 comprises 15 residues. The CDR3 protein is CASSLEGVMNNEQFF. In DNA, the CDR3 is TGCGCCAGCAGCTTGGAGGGAGTTATGAACAATGAGCAGTTCTTC. Supplemented by reference TRBV5-1 and TRBJ2-1, the full variable domain reads KAGVTQTPRYLIKTRGQQVTLSCSPISGHRSVSWYQQTPGQGLQFLFEYFSETQRNKGNFPGRFSGRQFSNSRSEMNVSTLELGDSALYLCASSLEGVMNNEQFFGPGTRLTVL.

This clone was observed a few times. The rearrangement uses TRBV7-9 and TRBJ2-3; TRBD2 aligns across 7 bases. The V gene end was trimmed by 0 bases and the J gene end by 4 bases; junction bases not matched to a gene: 7. The germline gives CDR1 SEHNR, CDR2 FQNEAQ (reference sequence). This CDR3 has 16 residues. CDR3 amino acids: CASSLAAGVGPDTQYF. CDR3 DNA: TGTGCCAGCAGCTTAGCGGCGGGAGTAGGACCAGATACGCAGTATTTT.

This clone was detected a few times. The gene calls are TRBV30 and TRBJ2-3; 12 bases agree with TRBD2. The germline V gene encodes CDR1 GTSNPN and CDR2 SVGIG (reference sequence). J was trimmed by 1 base and V by 2 bases; bases with no gene match: 1. The CDR3 has 15 residues. In nucleotides, the CDR3 is TGTGCCTGGAGTCGACTAGCGGGGGGCACAGATACGCAGTATTTT. As protein: CAWSRLAGGTDTQYF. Filled out from reference TRBV30 and TRBJ2-3, the complete variable domain reads SQTIHQWPATLVQPVGSPLSLECTVEGTSNPNLYWYRQAAGRGLQLLFYSVGIGQISSEVPQNLSASRPQDRQFILSSKKLLLSDSGFYLCAWSRLAGGTDTQYFGPGTRLTVL.

This clone appeared a few times. The CDR3 nucleotides are TGCGCCAGCAGTCCGACCAGATCCTCGGACAGGGGGGTCCACGAGCAGTACTTC. Encoded protein: CASSPTRSSDRGVHEQYF. V is TRBV23-1 and J is TRBJ2-7, with 10 positions matching TRBD1. TRBV23-1 is an ORF for which the function is uncertain. The J segment lost 5 bases and the V segment lost 4 bases, leaving 17 bases of the junction unmatched. The CDR3 covers 18 residues.

This rearrangement joins TRBV6-5 to TRBJ2-7, with a tentative D call TRBD1 (6 bases). The CDR3 extends over 14 amino acids. Trimming pared 4 bases from V and 0 bases from J, leaving 10 bases between. Germline-derived CDR1 and CDR2 are MNHEY and SVGAGI. CDR3 loop: CASSWTVSSYEQYF. CDR3 DNA sequence: TGTGCCAGCAGTTGGACAGTGAGCTCCTACGAGCAGTACTTC.

The V call is TRBV11-2, the J call TRBJ1-4; 11 nucleotides match TRBD1. The CDR3 contains 15 residues. CDR1 SGHAT and CDR2 FQNNGV come from the germline V gene. V was clipped by 5 bases and J by 8 bases; unmatched bases: 7. CDR3 residues: CASSEGTGGFEKLFF. Here the CDR3 DNA reads TGTGCCAGCAGCGAGGGGACAGGGGGTTTCGAAAAACTGTTTTTT.

The table lists this clone with a few counts. The rearrangement uses TRBV30 and TRBJ2-6, with D uncertain. Trimming left V 0 bases short and J 2 bases short, with 8 bases between. The length of the CDR3 is 15 residues. Per the germline V gene, CDR1 is GTSNPN and CDR2 is SVGIG (reference sequence). Here the CDR3 DNA reads TGTGCCTGGAGTGTACATCTCCCTGGGGCCAACGTCCTGACTTTC. This codes for CAWSVHLPGANVLTF.

The chain links TRBV7-2 to TRBJ1-5, with TRBD1 matching 10 bases. Unmatched junction bases numbered 8, after V lost 3 bases and J lost 9 bases. The CDR3 covers 15 residues. Germline CDR1 is SGHTA and CDR2 is FQGNSA. The CDR3 region has the DNA TGTGCCAGCAGCTTGGCCGGGACAGGGGATAGGCCCCAGCATTTT. This encodes CASSLAGTGDRPQHF.

For the CDR3, the DNA is TGTGCCAGCAGCTTAGATGACAGACTGAACACTGAAGCTTTCTTT. As protein: CASSLDDRLNTEAFF. The chain carries TRBV11-2 and TRBJ1-1; D is possibly TRBD1 (5 bases). Germline loops: CDR1 SGHAT, CDR2 FQNNGV. V shed 0 bases and J shed 0 bases, with 8 bases lying between them. The CDR3 loop spans 15 amino acids. Full variable domain (missing parts from reference TRBV11-2 and TRBJ1-1): EAGVAQSPRYKIIEKRQSVAFWCNPISGHATLYWYQQILGQGPKLLIQFQNNGVVDDSQLPKDRFSAERLKGVDSTLKIQPAKLEDSAVYLCASSLDDRLNTEAFFGQGTRLTVV.

This clone occurred a few times. The chain recombines TRBV5-4 with TRBJ1-2, with 7 bases lining up with TRBD1. The V segment lost 3 bases and the J segment 9 bases; nucleotides outside the gene matches: 11. This CDR3 is 14 amino acids long. Germline loops: CDR1 SGHNT, CDR2 YYREEE (reference sequence). In DNA, the CDR3 is TGTGCCAGCAGCTCAGGGGGGCCAGAGCGGAGCTACACCTTC. Its protein product is CASSSGGPERSYTF. Complete variable domain (other parts from reference TRBV5-4 and TRBJ1-2): ETGVTQSPTHLIKTRGQQVTLRCSSQSGHNTVSWYQQALGQGPQFIFQYYREEENGRGNFPPRFSGLQFPNYSSELNVNALELDDSALYLCASSSGGPERSYTFGSGTRLTVV.

J is TRBJ1-1 and V is TRBV9, with unresolved D. This CDR3 contains 15 residues. Germline V gene sequence: CDR1 SGDLS, CDR2 YYNGEE. V shed 0 bases and J shed 2 bases, with 11 bases lying between them. CDR3 DNA sequence: TGTGCCAGCAGCGTAGACGGAGGGTATAACACTGAAGCTTTCTTT. Protein: CASSVDGGYNTEAFF.

The chain combines TRBV5-1 with TRBJ2-7, with 9 nucleotides matching TRBD1. This CDR3 is built from 14 residues. V gave up 4 bases and J gave up 5 bases; unmatched junction bases: 7. The germline V gene has CDR1 SGHRS and CDR2 YFSETQ. CDR3: CASSVQGASDEQYF. The DNA of the CDR3 is TGCGCCAGCAGCGTACAGGGGGCGTCGGACGAGCAGTACTTC.

Many counts were recorded for this clone. The V and J genes are TRBV27 and TRBJ1-6; possibly TRBD1 for D (6 bases). Per the germline V gene, CDR1 is MNHEY and CDR2 is SMNVEV (reference sequence). The ends were cut back, 6 bases at V and 7 bases at J, with 10 bases in the middle. The CDR3 covers 13 residues. The CDR3 protein is CASRVRGNSPLHF. The CDR3 DNA follows: TGTGCCAGCAGAGTAAGGGGGAATTCACCCCTCCACTTT.

The rearrangement joins TRBV18 to TRBJ2-3; perhaps TRBD1 as D (5 bases). The germline V gene has CDR1 KGHSH and CDR2 LQKENI. The CDR3 consists of 16 residues. The ends were cut back, 0 bases at V and 4 bases at J, with 14 bases in the middle. The CDR3 nucleotides are TGTGCCAGCTCACCACCGGTAAGGACATCGTCAGATACGCAGTATTTT. This codes for CASSPPVRTSSDTQYF.

This clone was counted between two and nine times. The rearrangement links TRBV18 to TRBJ2-5; TRBD1 matches at 12 bases. V lost 2 bases, J lost 5 bases, and 6 bases stayed unmatched. The germline gives CDR1 KGHSH, CDR2 LQKENI. The CDR3 loop spans 16 amino acids. This CDR3 reads CASSPGTGGAKETQYF. CDR3 in DNA: TGTGCCAGCTCACCAGGGACAGGGGGCGCGAAGGAGACCCAGTACTTC.

This clone was counted only a few times. This is likely a read error, given that the CDR3 carries no conserved phenylalanine or tryptophan at its end. The DNA is omitted, as the CDR3 cannot be located on it reliably, and the CDR3 follows TCRdb's listing. The chain employs TRBV9 and TRBJ1-1; the table's D gene call, TRBD1, was not cross checked with the DNA. Including both end residues, the CDR3 is 13 amino acids long. From germline, CDR1 is SGDLS and CDR2 YYNGEE. CDR3 residues: CASSPGTGAPAGL.

V is TRBV30 and J is TRBJ1-5, with 9 bases lining up with TRBD1. CDR1 is GTSNPN, CDR2 SVGIG, per germline (reference sequence). J lost 7 bases, V lost 5 bases, and 6 bases had no gene match. The CDR3 has 13 residues. The DNA of the CDR3 is TGTGCCTGGGCGGGACAGGGTGGCCAGCCCCAGCATTTT. Translating it yields CAWAGQGGQPQHF.